This TCR beta chain was recorded in a study of T cells after yellow fever vaccination. Whole-study findings and limits: Clonotypes found in both CD4 and CD8 compartments made up a small share.

TCRdb re-called the 5' RACE reads through MiXCR, storing one row per CDR3 protein. The repertoire holds about 120,000 distinct CDR3 sequences, with about 7.2% as singletons. Ten or more counts support this clonotype. Its antigen is undetermined. V lost 4 bases to trimming and J lost 3 bases; unmatched junction nucleotides: 7. Germline values: CDR1 SGHRS, CDR2 YFSETQ. The CDR3 is 16 amino acids. The chain employs TRBV5-1 and TRBJ2-3; 11 nucleotides align to TRBD2. This TCR came from a man between 18 and 35 years old who received the YFV17D yellow fever vaccine. The sequencing here drew on CD4+ T cells sorted from PBMCs, taken approximately 40 days after the first yellow fever vaccination. The CDR3 spells CASSTGTSGMTDTQYF. The CDR3 nucleotides are TGCGCCAGCAGCACCGGGACTAGCGGAATGACAGATACGCAGTATTTT. Complete variable domain (other parts from reference TRBV5-1 and TRBJ2-3): KAGVTQTPRYLIKTRGQQVTLSCSPISGHRSVSWYQQTPGQGLQFLFEYFSETQRNKGNFPGRFSGRQFSNSRSEMNVSTLELGDSALYLCASSTGTSGMTDTQYFGPGTRLTVL.